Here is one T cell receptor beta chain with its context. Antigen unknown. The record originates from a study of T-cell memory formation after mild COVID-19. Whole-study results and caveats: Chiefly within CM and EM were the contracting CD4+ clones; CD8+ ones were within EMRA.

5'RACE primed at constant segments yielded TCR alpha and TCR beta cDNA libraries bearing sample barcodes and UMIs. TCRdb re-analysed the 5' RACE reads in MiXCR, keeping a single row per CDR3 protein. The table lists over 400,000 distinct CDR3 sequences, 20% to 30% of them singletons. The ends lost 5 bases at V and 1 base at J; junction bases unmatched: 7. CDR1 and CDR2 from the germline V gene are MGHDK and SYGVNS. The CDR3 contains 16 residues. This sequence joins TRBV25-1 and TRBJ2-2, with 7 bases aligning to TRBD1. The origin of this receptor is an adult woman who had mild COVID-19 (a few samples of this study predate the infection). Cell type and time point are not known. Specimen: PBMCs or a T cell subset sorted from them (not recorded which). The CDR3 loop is CASSRSAGGNTGELFF. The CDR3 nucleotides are TGTGCCAGCAGTCGATCGGCAGGGGGGAACACCGGGGAGCTGTTTTTT.